This TCR beta chain stems from a study of low-dose radiotherapy and immunotherapy resistance in tumors. Across the study: Every 2 weeks, cohort 1 got 0.5 Gy, reaching 6.5 Gy to the planning target volume. Every two weeks, cyclophosphamide 200 mg/m2 was infused one day before radiation plus immunotherapy.

The table lists this clonotype with a few counts. First-strand cDNA used TRAV- and TRBV-specific primers, covering alpha and beta chains. The TCRs were subjected to amplification over approximately 19 PCR cycles employing a constant-region primer in conjunction with a V-primer adapter. The mRNA which had been isolated was amplified by in vitro transcription. TCRdb processed the reads anew with MiXCR; each CDR3 protein has one entry. The sample contains some 60,000 distinct CDR3 sequences, 26% of which appear only once. Sample time point: before trial treatment. The treatment that donors received included nivolumab, ipilimumab, aspirin, low-dose cyclophosphamide and low-dose radiotherapy. The CDR3 has 17 residues. Germline CDR1 is KGHSH and CDR2 is LQKENI. With 4 bases clipped from V and 1 base from J, the junction kept 9 bases outside the gene matches.

The chain employs TRBV18 and TRBJ2-1, with 8 positions matching TRBD2. The sample was PBMCs, taken before treatment. The source of this sequence is a male donor with rectosigmoid adenocarcinoma. In DNA, the CDR3 is TGTGCCAGCTCACGTCCGCCGGGACTAGAGTCCTACAATGAGCAGTTCTTC. Residues: CASSRPPGLESYNEQFF.